Listed here are 27 T cell receptor beta chains from one sample, sequenced in a study of T cell responses to AZD1222 COVID-19 vaccine. Using immunoSEQ multiplex PCR, the repertoire was profiled, and TCRdb retains in-frame clones only, with some absent. In the table there are around 45,000 clones, 80% of which are singletons. This specimen consisted of peripheral blood, obtained 28 days after the second dose of the MenACWY control vaccine. Receptor source: an adult who received the MenACWY meningococcal vaccine as a control.

The chain links TRBV9 to TRBJ2-2; 10 nucleotides align to TRBD1. Trimming took 3 bases from V and 7 from J; bases not matched to a gene: 9. The V gene's germline CDR1 is SGDLS and CDR2 YYNGEE. This CDR3 region has 16 residues. CDR3 DNA: TGTGCCAGCAGCGCCTGGACAGGGGGAGGTGGCGGGGAGCTGTTTTTT. It translates to CASSAWTGGGGGELFF.

The V and J genes are TRBV25-1 and TRBJ1-6; the D gene is possibly TRBD1 (5 bases). The CDR3 runs to 16 residues. The germline V and J ends were trimmed by 2 bases and 10 bases, with 18 bases remaining between them. Germline lookup yields CDR1 MGHDK and CDR2 SYGVNS. The CDR3 here is CASSEKWAVGDSPLHF. In DNA form, the CDR3 reads TGTGCCAGCAGTGAAAAATGGGCAGTGGGGGACTCACCCCTCCACTTT.

This clone occurred a few times. The V gene is TRBV6-4, the J gene TRBJ2-3; 7 positions agree with TRBD2. Trimming at V came to 6 bases and at J to 6 bases, leaving 9 bases not matched to a gene. CDR3 length: 14 residues. Per germline, CDR1 MRHNA and CDR2 SNTAGT. CDR3 residues: CASSPTGDYDTQYF. The CDR3 DNA sequence: TGTGCCAGCAGCCCCACGGGGGACTATGATACGCAGTATTTT.

V is TRBV10-2 and J is TRBJ1-1, with 9 bases fitting TRBD1. Germline lookup yields CDR1 WSHSY and CDR2 SAAADI. After removal of 8 bases from V and 2 bases from J, the junction contained 6 bases not matched to a gene. CDR3 length: 14 residues. The CDR3 protein is CASLGDRANTEAFF. For the CDR3, the DNA is TGCGCCAGCCTTGGGGACAGGGCTAACACTGAAGCTTTCTTT.

This clone was seen only once. The chain carries TRBV28 and TRBJ1-2; 11 positions match TRBD1. With 3 bases clipped from V and 5 bases from J, the junction kept 5 bases outside the gene matches. Germline loops: CDR1 MDHEN, CDR2 SYDVKM. The CDR3 runs to 15 residues. CDR3 sequence reads: CASSLLGDRGYGYTF. In nucleotides, the CDR3 is TGTGCCAGCAGTTTGCTAGGGGACAGGGGGTATGGCTACACCTTC.

This clone was found a few times. The V call is TRBV2, the J call TRBJ2-1; 13 nucleotides agree with TRBD2. With V trimmed by 3 bases and J by 8 bases, 10 bases remained unmatched. Germline CDR1 reads SNHLY; CDR2 reads FYNNEI. The CDR3 extends over 17 amino acids. DNA for the CDR3: TGTGCCAGCAGTGACCCTAAACTAGCGGGGGGGCCGGATGAGCAGTTCTTC. This gives the protein CASSDPKLAGGPDEQFF.

The rearrangement joins TRBV5-1 to TRBJ2-5; D remains unclear. V was pared by 4 bases and J by 0 bases, with 1 base between. The germline CDR1 and CDR2 sequences are SGHRS and YFSETQ. The CDR3 totals 11 residues. The CDR3 loop is CASSNQETQYF. The CDR3 DNA reads as TGCGCCAGCAGCAACCAAGAGACCCAGTACTTC.

The CDR3 DNA reads TGTGCCAGCAGCTTACGAATGGGGAGCTCTGGGGCCAACGTCCTGACTTTC. This sequence encodes CASSLRMGSSGANVLTF. The chain joins TRBV5-6 to TRBJ2-6; a weak D match, TRBD2 (5 bases). CDR1 and CDR2 from the germline V gene are SGHDT and YYEEEE. This CDR3 comprises 17 residues. The ends were cut back, 2 bases at V and 0 bases at J, with 12 bases in the middle.

This chain uses TRBV7-8 with TRBJ1-4; 9 bases fit TRBD1. This CDR3 spans 14 amino acids. Trimming took 4 bases from V and 8 from J; bases not matched to a gene: 5. CDR1 is SGHVS and CDR2 is FQNEAQ in the germline V gene. In DNA form, the CDR3 reads TGTGCCAGCAGCTGGGGACAGGGAGGGGAAAAACTGTTTTTT. Protein product: CASSWGQGGEKLFF.

This chain connects TRBV2 to TRBJ2-3, with 8 bases identical to TRBD2. The CDR3 totals 13 residues. The V segment lost 11 bases and the J segment 2 bases; nucleotides outside the gene matches: 6. From germline, CDR1 is SNHLY and CDR2 FYNNEI. CDR3 DNA: TGTGCCGGGAAGCGGGAGTTCACAGATACGCAGTATTTT. Its protein is CAGKREFTDTQYF. Full variable domain (rest looked up from reference TRBV2 and TRBJ2-3): EPEVTQTPSHQVTQMGQEVILRCVPISNHLYFYWYRQILGQKVEFLVSFYNNEISEKSEIFDDQFSVERPDGSNFTLKIRSTKLEDSAMYFCAGKREFTDTQYFGPGTRLTVL.

This rearrangement joins TRBV28 to TRBJ2-5; D not certain. Germline CDR1 MDHEN, CDR2 SYDVKM. The germline V and J ends were trimmed by 3 bases and 5 bases, with 10 bases remaining between them. CDR3 length: 13 amino acids. The CDR3 loop is CASSLGNLETQYF. In DNA, the CDR3 is TGTGCCAGCAGTTTGGGCAACTTGGAGACCCAGTACTTC.

The rearrangement joins TRBV4-1 to TRBJ1-5, with D perhaps matching TRBD1 (6 bases). The germline gives CDR1 MGHRA, CDR2 YSYEKL. The germline V and J ends were trimmed by 8 bases and 1 base, with 15 bases remaining between them. The CDR3 has 15 amino acids. DNA for the CDR3: TGCGCCAGCCAACCGTTTGGGGGCAGCAATCAGCCCCAGCATTTT. It codes for CASQPFGGSNQPQHF.

The CDR3 sequence: CASSVDQTGNIQYF. The CDR3 DNA follows: TGTGCCAGCAGCGTGGACCAAACGGGGAACATTCAGTACTTC. The J gene is TRBJ2-4, the V gene TRBV9, with a tentative D call TRBD2 (5 bases). The CDR3 has 14 residues. Trimming pared 2 bases from V and 7 bases from J, leaving 13 bases between. The germline V gene has CDR1 SGDLS and CDR2 YYNGEE.

This chain uses TRBV30 with TRBJ2-5, with D unclear. Germline V gene lookup returns CDR1 GTSNPN and CDR2 SVGIG (reference sequence). The CDR3 runs to 11 residues. Trimming removed 0 bases from V and 4 bases from J, with 3 bases in between. The CDR3 here is CAWSVRETQYF. The DNA for the CDR3 is TGTGCCTGGAGTGTTCGAGAGACCCAGTACTTC.

The chain uses TRBV19 and TRBJ2-1, with unresolved D. V was pared by 1 base and J by 6 bases, with 16 bases between. Germline V CDR1 and CDR2: LNHDA, SQIVND (reference sequence). The CDR3 length is 16 residues. The CDR3, as DNA: TGTGCCAGTAGTATAGTTGGAGCATGGGGAATCAATGAGCAGTTCTTC. As protein: CASSIVGAWGINEQFF.

The V call is TRBV3-1 (or the pseudogene TRBV3-2), the J call TRBJ1-1, with D possibly matching TRBD1 (5 bases). The V end lost 0 bases, the J end lost 1 base, and 9 bases lay between the germline ends. The CDR3 is 15 residues long. Looked up from germline, CDR1 is LGHDT and CDR2 is YNNKEL (reference sequence). The CDR3: CASSQDERGNTEAFF. CDR3 DNA sequence: TGTGCCAGCAGCCAAGATGAAAGGGGGAACACTGAAGCTTTCTTT.

This clone occurred once. The rearrangement links TRBV12-3 or TRBV12-4 to TRBJ1-5, with 7 bases aligning to TRBD1. V gave up 5 bases and J gave up 4 bases; unmatched junction bases: 2. This CDR3 comprises 13 residues. For the CDR3, the DNA is TGTGCCAGCAGTCACAGGGGAAATCAGCCCCAGCATTTT. Its protein is CASSHRGNQPQHF.

This rearrangement joins TRBV30 to TRBJ2-1; the D gene is possibly TRBD1 (6 bases). In germline, CDR1 is GTSNPN, CDR2 SVGIG (reference sequence). CDR3 length: 15 residues. V was pared by 2 bases and J by 1 base, with 12 bases between. CDR3 sequence (DNA): TGTGCCTGGAGTACAGGGCTGGGGTCCTACAATGAGCAGTTCTTC. Encoded protein: CAWSTGLGSYNEQFF.

The chain is built from TRBV4-1 and TRBJ2-1; 7 nucleotides match TRBD2. Germline V CDR1 and CDR2: MGHRA, YSYEKL. This CDR3 has 14 amino acids. The ends lost 0 bases at V and 7 bases at J; junction bases unmatched: 3. The CDR3: CASSQEAGRNEQFF. DNA of the CDR3: TGCGCCAGCAGCCAAGAAGCGGGGAGAAATGAGCAGTTCTTC.

This clone was seen more than once but under ten times. V is TRBV6-5 and J is TRBJ1-2; 9 bases fit TRBD1. The J segment lost 6 bases and the V segment lost 4 bases, leaving 12 bases of the junction unmatched. CDR1 is MNHEY and CDR2 is SVGAGI in the germline V gene. The CDR3 spans 16 residues. CDR3 amino acids: CASSSTTGQGRNGYTF. In DNA, the CDR3 is TGTGCCAGCAGTTCAACGACGGGACAGGGTCGCAATGGCTACACCTTC.

The chain joins TRBV6-1 to TRBJ1-1; D not resolved. V was shortened by 1 base and J by 0 bases, with 6 bases between the two germline ends. Germline V CDR1 and CDR2: MNHNS, SASEGT. The CDR3 spans 14 residues. The CDR3 here is CASSEVGMNTEAFF. The CDR3 DNA sequence: TGTGCCAGCAGTGAAGTCGGAATGAACACTGAAGCTTTCTTT.

The chain links TRBV28 to TRBJ2-1; D is perhaps TRBD1 (6 bases). Germline V gene sequence: CDR1 MDHEN, CDR2 SYDVKM. The CDR3 extends over 18 amino acids. V was clipped by 2 bases and J by 6 bases, with 23 bases between them. In DNA, the CDR3 is TGTGCCAGCAGTTTAGGTAGGAGTCGGCGGACAGATTTCAATGAGCAGTTCTTC. Translating gives CASSLGRSRRTDFNEQFF.

The rearrangement uses TRBV6-5 and TRBJ2-7; 13 nucleotides align to TRBD2. Germline V CDR1 and CDR2: MNHEY, SVGAGI. This CDR3 has 14 amino acids. With 6 bases clipped from V and 5 bases from J, the junction kept 4 bases outside the gene matches. The CDR3 sequence: CASRPGLAGNEQYF. CDR3 in DNA: TGTGCCAGCAGACCGGGACTAGCGGGAAACGAGCAGTACTTC.

The V gene is TRBV6-2 or TRBV6-3, the J gene TRBJ2-3, with TRBD1 matching over 10 bases. Germline V lookup: CDR1 MNHEY, CDR2 SVGEGT. The V gene end was trimmed by 4 bases and the J gene end by 5 bases; junction bases not matched to a gene: 6. The CDR3 contains 15 residues. In nucleotides, the CDR3 is TGTGCCAGCAGTTGGGACAGGGGTAGAGAAGATACGCAGTATTTT. This translates into CASSWDRGREDTQYF.

The rearrangement joins TRBV27 to TRBJ1-5; D uncertain. Looked up from germline, CDR1 is MNHEY and CDR2 is SMNVEV (reference sequence). CDR3 size: 12 residues. V shed 5 bases and J shed 7 bases, with 9 bases lying between them. DNA of the CDR3: TGTGCCAGCAGTCTCCTAAACCAGCCCCAGCATTTT. It translates to CASSLLNQPQHF.

This sequence joins TRBV7-9 and TRBJ2-3, with D possibly TRBD2 on 6 matching bases. The CDR3 has 19 residues. The V end was cut by 2 bases, the J end by 3 bases, with 24 bases between. The germline gives CDR1 SEHNR, CDR2 FQNEAQ (reference sequence). CDR3 DNA: TGTGCCAGCAGCTTATTGGGGGGACCCACTCAGTATCGGACAGATACGCAGTATTTT. Its protein is CASSLLGGPTQYRTDTQYF.

The rearrangement joins TRBV14 to TRBJ2-7; 7 bases are a match to TRBD1. The CDR3 runs 17 residues. The V gene end was trimmed by 2 bases and the J gene end by 3 bases; junction bases not matched to a gene: 13. Germline V gene data show CDR1 as SGHDN and CDR2 as FVKESK. CDR3 nucleotide sequence: TGTGCCAGCAGCCAATCCCCCTACAGGGGCCCTTTCTACGAGCAGTACGTC. This translates into CASSQSPYRGPFYEQYV.